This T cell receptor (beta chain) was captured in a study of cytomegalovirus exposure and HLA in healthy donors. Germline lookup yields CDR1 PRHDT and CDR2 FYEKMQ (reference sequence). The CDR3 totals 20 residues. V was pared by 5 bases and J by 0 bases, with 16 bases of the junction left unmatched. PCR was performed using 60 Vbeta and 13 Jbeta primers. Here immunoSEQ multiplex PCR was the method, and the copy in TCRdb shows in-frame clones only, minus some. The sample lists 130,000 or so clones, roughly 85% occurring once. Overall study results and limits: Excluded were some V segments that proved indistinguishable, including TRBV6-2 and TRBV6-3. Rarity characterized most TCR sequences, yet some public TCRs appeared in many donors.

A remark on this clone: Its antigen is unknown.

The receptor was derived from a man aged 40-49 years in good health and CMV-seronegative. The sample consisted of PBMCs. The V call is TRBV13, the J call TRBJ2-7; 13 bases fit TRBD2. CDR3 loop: CASSRGWGTGTSGVSYEQYF. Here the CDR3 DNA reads TGTGCCAGCAGCCGAGGGTGGGGGACAGGGACTAGCGGGGTCTCCTACGAGCAGTACTTC.